This T cell receptor (beta chain) was sequenced in a study of molecular identifiers for immune sequencing clone quantification. V was pared by 1 base and J by 6 bases, with 11 bases between. Looked up from germline, CDR1 is SEHNR and CDR2 is FQNEAQ (reference sequence). This CDR3 comprises 14 residues. This clonotype was seen ten or more times. TCRdb re-called the PCR reads through MiXCR, storing one row per CDR3 protein. The sample holds about 640,000 distinct CDR3 sequences, 20% seen once. The chain carries TRBV7-9 and TRBJ2-3; D uncertain. The clonotype was recovered from a human donor in good health. Some libraries in this study had Jurkat cell RNA spiked in. The sample comprised naive CD8+ T cells from blood, with Jurkat cell RNA spiked in. Subset denoted: FACS-sorted CD8+CD4-CCR7+CD45RA+ naive T cells. The CDR3 DNA reads as TGTGCCAGCAGCTTAGTAACCGGCTGGGATACGCAGTATTTT. Its protein is CASSLVTGWDTQYF.